This entry lists 6 T cell receptor beta chains sequenced from one sample in a study of T cells in women clearing cervical HPV infection. The protocol was immunoSEQ multiplex PCR, while the TCRdb copy is restricted to in-frame clones and leaves out a portion. Here the sample table reports roughly 20,000 clones. Sequencing input: blood buffy coat. The receptor set was obtained from a woman between 18 and 70 years old with a cervical HPV16 infection that either progressed to CIN3+ or cleared (not recorded which).

Regarding this clone: The read stops 3 residues short of the end of the CDR3; the missing end is completed from the germline J gene. This rearrangement joins TRBV7-2 to TRBJ2-2; the D gene is possibly TRBD2 (7 bases). V was pared by 8 bases and J by 5 bases, with 12 bases between. The CDR3 consists of 13 residues. Germline CDR1 is SGHTA and CDR2 is FQGNSA. The DNA read from the CDR3 is TGTGCCAGCGGGGGGGCCGTTACCGGGGAG. Translating it yields CASGGAVTGE. The CDR3 in its entirety is CASGGAVTGELFF.

Judged by frequency, this clone is medium-sized. The CDR3 here is CASSIDRIGKLFF. The part of the CDR3 DNA that was read is TGTGCCAGTAGTATCGACAGGATTGGAAAA. The chain uses TRBV19 and TRBJ1-4; tentatively, D is TRBD1 (6 bases). The read terminates 3 residues ahead of where the CDR3 ends, so the germline J gene completes it. From germline, CDR1 is LNHDA and CDR2 SQIVND (reference sequence). V was pared by 3 bases and J by 10 bases, with 12 bases between. The CDR3 totals 13 residues.

Regarding this clone: The CDR3 goes on 3 residues after the read ends, and that part is filled in from the germline J gene. This chain joins TRBV2 and TRBJ2-2, with a tentative D call TRBD1 (6 bases). Trimming pared 5 bases from V and 5 bases from J, leaving 12 bases between. The CDR3 is made up of 14 amino acids. Germline CDR1 reads SNHLY; CDR2 reads FYNNEI. CDR3 DNA (partial): TGTGCCAGCAGTTTGGACAGAATTACCGGGGAG. It specifies CASSLDRITGE. The whole CDR3 protein is CASSLDRITGELFF. The full variable domain, its missing parts supplied by reference TRBV2 and TRBJ2-2, is EPEVTQTPSHQVTQMGQEVILRCVPISNHLYFYWYRQILGQKVEFLVSFYNNEISEKSEIFDDQFSVERPDGSNFTLKIRSTKLEDSAMYFCASSLDRITGELFFGEGSRLTVL.

The sequenced CDR3 bases are TGTGCCAGCAGTGATAATCTTTATCAGCCC. Translating it yields CASSDNLYQP. The entire CDR3 sequence reads CASSDNLYQPQHF. The V call is TRBV2, the J call TRBJ1-5, with no clear D. The CDR3 end lies 3 residues beyond the end of the read and is filled in from the germline J gene. This CDR3 has 13 residues. V lost 3 bases and J 5 bases, leaving 8 bases between the germline ends. Germline V gene lookup returns CDR1 SNHLY and CDR2 FYNNEI.

The covered CDR3 bases are TGTGCCTGTGCGGGGGTCCCCAGCTCCTATAATTCACCC. Amino acid sequence: CACAGVPSSYNSP. The CDR3, in full, reads CACAGVPSSYNSPLHF. The chain combines TRBV30 with TRBJ1-6; possibly TRBD1 for D (5 bases). The read gets to within 3 residues of the CDR3 end, and the germline J gene fills in the rest. Germline CDR1 is GTSNPN and CDR2 is SVGIG (reference sequence). The length of the CDR3 is 16 residues. The V end was cut by 6 bases, the J end by 0 bases, with 15 bases between.

The CDR3 sequence is CASSLEQGSNSPLHF. Incomplete CDR3 DNA: TGTGCCAGCAGCTTAGAACAGGGGAGTAATTCACCC. This sequence joins TRBV11-1 and TRBJ1-6, with TRBD1 matching 7 bases. The read ends 3 residues early relative to the CDR3; the germline J gene fills the gap. There are 15 residues in the CDR3. CDR1 SGHAT and CDR2 FQDESV come from the germline V gene (reference sequence). The V and J ends lost 1 base and 6 bases, in that order; junction bases with no gene match: 3.